Listed below are T cell receptor beta chains from one sample, sequenced in a study of brain T cells in children with intractable seizures. Libraries were prepared by immunoSEQ multiplex PCR; TCRdb keeps only in-frame clonotypes and omits some of them. The table shows 20,000 to 25,000 clones, with 90% to 95% occurring only once. The sequenced sample was peripheral blood, obtained at surgery. The source of these receptors is a boy aged 5-17 years with focal cortical dysplasia and intractable seizures. Each CDR3 is given with its conserved first and last residue. The D gene is left open where the match is weak. Not every row has a clone size; where given, it reads once, few, many or a size class.

size	V	D	J	CDR3	DNA
-	TRBV7-2	-	TRBJ2-3	CASSQWGRGRDTQYF	TGTGCCAGCAGCCAGTGGGGCAGGGGCCGAGATACGCAGTATTTT
-	TRBV12-3/TRBV12-4	TRBD1	TRBJ2-7	CASSLGTGGEQYF	TGTGCCAGCAGTTTGGGGACAGGGGGCGAGCAGTACTTC
-	TRBV18	-	TRBJ2-3	CASSQRADTQYF	TGTGCCAGCTCTCAAAGGGCAGATACGCAGTATTTT
-	TRBV13	-	TRBJ1-1	CASSFSGTVNTEAFF	TGTGCCAGCAGCTTTTCCGGGACGGTGAACACTGAAGCTTTCTTT
-	TRBV5-6	-	TRBJ2-7	CASSLGGAAYEQYF	TGTGCCAGCAGCTTGGGCGGGGCAGCCTACGAGCAGTACTTC
once	TRBV2	-	TRBJ1-1	CASSAVRENTEAFF	TGTGCCAGCAGTGCGGTGAGGGAGAACACTGAAGCTTTCTTT
-	TRBV15	TRBD1	TRBJ1-3	CATSRGRGQGHDGNTIYF	TGTGCCACCAGCAGAGGCCGGGGACAGGGGCATGATGGAAACACCATATATTTT
-	TRBV24-1	-	TRBJ1-1	CAVRAEVNTEAFF	TGTGCCGTACGGGCAGAAGTGAACACTGAAGCTTTCTTT
-	TRBV9	TRBD2	TRBJ2-1	CASSVAGGNEQFF	TGTGCCAGCAGCGTAGCGGGGGGCAATGAGCAGTTCTTC
-	TRBV6-1	-	TRBJ2-7	CASSEGPIGYEQYF	TGTGCCAGCAGTGAAGGACCGATCGGCTACGAGCAGTACTTC
once	TRBV4-1	TRBD1	TRBJ2-1	CASSQETVRGSYNEQFF	TGCGCCAGCAGCCAAGAAACTGTCAGGGGGTCCTACAATGAGCAGTTCTTC
-	TRBV5-1	-	TRBJ1-1	CASSLAGSTEAFF	TGCGCCAGCAGCTTGGCCGGGTCGACTGAAGCTTTCTTT
-	TRBV9	TRBD2	TRBJ2-1	CASSETSGTSGGNEQFF	TGTGCCAGCAGCGAGACCTCCGGGACTAGCGGGGGCAATGAGCAGTTCTTC
-	TRBV6-1	TRBD1	TRBJ2-7	CASSLSGTVSYEQYF	TGTGCCAGCAGTTTGTCCGGGACAGTCTCCTACGAGCAGTACTTC
-	TRBV6-4	-	TRBJ2-3	CASSEVSGVRGTDTQYF	TGTGCCAGCAGTGAAGTTAGCGGAGTCAGGGGCACAGATACGCAGTATTTT
-	TRBV7-6	TRBD2	TRBJ2-1	CASSLGAGGRIEPEQFF	TGTGCCAGCAGCTTAGGAGCGGGGGGCCGTATCGAACCTGAGCAGTTCTTC
-	TRBV27	-	TRBJ2-2	CASHGRDTGELFF	TGTGCCAGCCATGGTCGCGACACCGGGGAGCTGTTTTTT
-	TRBV29-1	-	TRBJ1-4	CSVEGGSGEKLFF	TGCAGCGTTGAAGGGGGGTCTGGTGAAAAACTGTTTTTT
-	TRBV7-8	-	TRBJ1-1	CASSRRGNTEAFF	TGTGCCAGCAGCCGCAGGGGCAACACTGAAGCTTTCTTT
few	TRBV27	-	TRBJ2-2	CATQGNTGELFF	TGTGCCACCCAGGGGAACACCGGGGAGCTGTTTTTT
-	TRBV7-9	-	TRBJ2-1	CASSLDGGRVYEQFF	TGTGCCAGCAGCTTAGACGGGGGGCGGGTGTATGAGCAGTTCTTC
-	TRBV7-2	TRBD2	TRBJ2-1	CASSLGLAFNEQFF	TGTGCCAGCAGCTTAGGACTAGCGTTCAATGAGCAGTTCTTC